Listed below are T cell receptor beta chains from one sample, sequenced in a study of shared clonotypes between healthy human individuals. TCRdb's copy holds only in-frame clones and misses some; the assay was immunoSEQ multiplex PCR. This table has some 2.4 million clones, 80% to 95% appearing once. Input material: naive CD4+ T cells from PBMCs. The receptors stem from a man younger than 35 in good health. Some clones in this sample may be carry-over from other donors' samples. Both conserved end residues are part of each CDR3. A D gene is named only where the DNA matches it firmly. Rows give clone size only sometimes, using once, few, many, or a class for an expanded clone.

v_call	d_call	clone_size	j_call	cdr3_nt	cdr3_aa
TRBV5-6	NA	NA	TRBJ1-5	TGTGCCAGCAGCTTGGGGTACGCGGATCAGCCCCAGCATTTT	CASSLGYADQPQHF
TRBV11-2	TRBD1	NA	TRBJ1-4	TGTGCCAGCAGCCGCCGCGGGACAGCTAATGAAAAACTGTTTTTT	CASSRRGTANEKLFF
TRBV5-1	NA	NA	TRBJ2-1	TGCGCCAGCAGCTTGCTCGCGGGATCGGATGAGCAGTTCTTC	CASSLLAGSDEQFF
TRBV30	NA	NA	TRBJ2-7	TGTGCCCCCGGGGGCGAGACGCCCTACGAGCAGTACTTC	CAPGGETPYEQYF
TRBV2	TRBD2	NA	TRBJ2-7	TGTGCCAGCAGTGGCCCCGGGACTAGCTCCGAGCAGTACTTC	CASSGPGTSSEQYF
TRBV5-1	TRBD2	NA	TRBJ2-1	TGCGCCAGCAGCTGGACCCTCGGAGATAGCGGGAGGGCTGCCGGCGGCTCCTACAATGAGCAGTTCTTC	CASSWTLGDSGRAAGGSYNEQFF
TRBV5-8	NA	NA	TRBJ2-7	TGTGCCAGCAGCTTGGGACGACTCTTTTACGAGCAGTACTTC	CASSLGRLFYEQYF
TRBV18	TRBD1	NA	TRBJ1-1	TGTGCCAGCTCAGCTACAGGGGGCACTGAAGCTTTCTTT	CASSATGGTEAFF
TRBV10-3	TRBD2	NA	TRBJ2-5	TGTGCCATCAGTGAAAGGATTGGGACTAGCGGGATGAGCCAGTACTTC	CAISERIGTSGMSQYF
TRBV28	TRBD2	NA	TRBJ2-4	TGTGCCAGCAGTCCTCTAGCGGGGGTAAACATTCAGTACTTC	CASSPLAGVNIQYF
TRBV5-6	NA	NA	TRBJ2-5	TGTGCCAGCAGCTCGCCTACATTGAACCAAGAGACCCAGTACTTC	CASSSPTLNQETQYF
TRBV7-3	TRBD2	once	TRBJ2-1	TGTGCCAGCAGCTTAACGAGCGGGAGCGCCTACAATGAGCAGTTCTTC	CASSLTSGSAYNEQFF
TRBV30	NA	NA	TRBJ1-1	TGTGCCTGGAGTGTAGGAGGGTGGGCAAACACTGAAGCTTTCTTT	CAWSVGGWANTEAFF
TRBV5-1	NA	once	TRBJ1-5	TGCGCCAGCAGCTCGGACAGCAATCAGCCCCAGCATTTT	CASSSDSNQPQHF
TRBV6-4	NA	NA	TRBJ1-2	TGTGCCAGCAGTGAGAGGGAGACACCTAACTATGGCTACACCTTC	CASSERETPNYGYTF
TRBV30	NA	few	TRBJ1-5	TGTGCCTGGAGTGTCCGGAGCAATCAGCCCCAGCATTTT	CAWSVRSNQPQHF
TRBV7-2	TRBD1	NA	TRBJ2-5	TGTGCCAGCAGCACAGACACAGGGGGCCCGGAGACCCAGTACTTC	CASSTDTGGPETQYF
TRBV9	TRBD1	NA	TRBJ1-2	TGTGCCAGCAGCCGGGACAGAAGACAAGCTAACTATGGCTACACCTTC	CASSRDRRQANYGYTF
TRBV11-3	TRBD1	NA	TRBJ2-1	TGTGCCAGCAGCCCACTGAAGGGGGCGGTTGGTGAGCAGTTCTTC	CASSPLKGAVGEQFF
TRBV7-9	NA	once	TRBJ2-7	TGTGCCAGCAGCTTAGGTACTTGGGACGAGCAGTACTTC	CASSLGTWDEQYF
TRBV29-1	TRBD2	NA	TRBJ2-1	TGCAGCGTTGAGGGACTAGCGGGAGGGTTGGGTTACAATGAGCAGTTCTTC	CSVEGLAGGLGYNEQFF
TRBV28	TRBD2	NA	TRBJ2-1	TGTGCCAGCAGCCATCACGGGGGGGGCTCCTACAATGAGCAGTTCTTC	CASSHHGGGSYNEQFF
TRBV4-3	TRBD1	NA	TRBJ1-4	TGCGCCAGCAGCCGCCGGACAGGCGGCGGGGAAAAACTGTTTTTT	CASSRRTGGGEKLFF
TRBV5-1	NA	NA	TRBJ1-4	TGCGCCAGCAGCTCCTCTGAGAATGAAAAACTGTTTTTT	CASSSSENEKLFF
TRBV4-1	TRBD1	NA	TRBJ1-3	TGCGCCAGCAGCCAAGAAGGACAGGGAGCCTCTGGAAACACCATATATTTT	CASSQEGQGASGNTIYF
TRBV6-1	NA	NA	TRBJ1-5	TGTGCCAGCGACCGGGAAGAGTATAGCAATCAGCCCCAGCATTTT	CASDREEYSNQPQHF
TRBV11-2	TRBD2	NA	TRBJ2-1	TGTGCCAGCAGCTTTGGTAGCGGGAGGGAGGGCGAGCAGTTCTTC	CASSFGSGREGEQFF
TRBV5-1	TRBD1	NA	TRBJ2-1	TGCGCCAGCAGCTCAGACAGGGGATCCTACAATGAGCAGTTCTTC	CASSSDRGSYNEQFF
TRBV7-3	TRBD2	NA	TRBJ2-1	TGTGCCAGCAGCTTAACGGGCGGGAGGCTGGGTGAGCAGTTCTTC	CASSLTGGRLGEQFF
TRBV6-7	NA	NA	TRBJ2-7	TGTGCCAGCAGTTTTTCCGTTGATTTCTTTCCAGGGACCAGATACTTC	CASSFSVDFFPGTRYF
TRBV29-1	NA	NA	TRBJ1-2	TGCAGCGGTAGAGTGTGGGACGGAGATAACTATGGCTACACCTTC	CSGRVWDGDNYGYTF
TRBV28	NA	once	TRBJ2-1	TGTGCCAGCGCACTTCCGATAGGTGAGCAGTTCTTC	CASALPIGEQFF
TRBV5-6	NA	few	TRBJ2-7	TGTGCCAGCAGCTTGGGCGTGGGGGCCCAGTACTTC	CASSLGVGAQYF
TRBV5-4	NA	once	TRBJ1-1	TGTGCCAGCAGATACGAGGGGGGGGCTATGTCTGAAGCTTTCTTT	CASRYEGGAMSEAFF
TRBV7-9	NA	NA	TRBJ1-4	TGTGCCAGCAGCTTAGGGGTCTCAGCAACTAATGAAAAACTGTTTTTT	CASSLGVSATNEKLFF
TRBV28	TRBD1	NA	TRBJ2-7	TGTGCCAGCTGTTGGATGTCTCCGGGACAGGGTGCCTACGAGCAGTACTTC	CASCWMSPGQGAYEQYF
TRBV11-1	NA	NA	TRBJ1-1	TGTGCCAGCAGCTCCTCCGGTGGCGCTGAAGCTTTCTTT	CASSSSGGAEAFF
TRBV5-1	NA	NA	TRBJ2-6	TGCGCCAGCAGCGAGGCCGGGGGTTCCTCTGGGGCCAACGTCCTGACTTTC	CASSEAGGSSGANVLTF
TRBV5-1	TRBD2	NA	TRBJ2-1	TGCGCCAGCAGCCCGGGACTAGCGGGACATGAGCAGTTCTTC	CASSPGLAGHEQFF
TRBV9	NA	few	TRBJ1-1	TGTGCCAGCAGCCCAAACATAGGACAAATGAACACTGAAGCTTTCTTT	CASSPNIGQMNTEAFF
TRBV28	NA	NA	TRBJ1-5	TGTGCCAGCAGCCTCCTAAACCAGCCCCAGCATTTT	CASSLLNQPQHF
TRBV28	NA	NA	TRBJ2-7	TGTGCCAGCAGGTCTAGACAGGTAATGTTGTCCTACGAGCAGTACTTC	CASRSRQVMLSYEQYF
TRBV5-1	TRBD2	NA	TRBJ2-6	TGCGCCAGCAGCTTGGCTCTAGCGGGAGCTGGGGCCAACGTCCTGACTTTC	CASSLALAGAGANVLTF
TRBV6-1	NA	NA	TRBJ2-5	TGTGCCAGCAGTGGCAACGTCAGCCCGTCGGAGACCCAGTACTTC	CASSGNVSPSETQYF
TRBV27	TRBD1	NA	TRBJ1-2	TGTGCCAGCAGGGTACAGGGGGCCGACGGCTACACCTTC	CASRVQGADGYTF
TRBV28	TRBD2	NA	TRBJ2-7	TGTGCCAGCAGTCCGCCGGGCGGGAGTATAAACGAGCAGTACTTC	CASSPPGGSINEQYF
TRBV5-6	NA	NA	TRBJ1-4	TGTGCCAGCAGCTTGACGGCCGGGGCGGATGAAAAACTGTTTTTT	CASSLTAGADEKLFF
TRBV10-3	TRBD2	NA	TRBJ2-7	TGTGCCATCATAGGCAGGGAAGGGACTAGCGGCACCTACGAGCAGTACTTC	CAIIGREGTSGTYEQYF